The clone carrying this TCR beta chain was counted once. Its antigen remains unidentified. The data were taken from a study of cytomegalovirus exposure and HLA in healthy donors. Findings and caveats of the study: Cytomegalovirus association was assigned to over 150 TCR beta chains. Whilst most TCR sequences proved rare, a subset of public TCRs occurred across many donors.

Clones were read by immunoSEQ multiplex PCR, and TCRdb kept only the in-frame ones, dropping some. The sample includes roughly 150,000 clones, about 82% of them seen just once. Trimming at V came to 0 bases and at J to 7 bases, leaving 6 bases not matched to a gene. The CDR3 is 15 residues long. In germline, CDR1 is SGDLS, CDR2 YYNGEE. Sequencing was carried out using PBMCs. V is TRBV9 and J is TRBJ1-4; 7 bases agree with TRBD1. This TCR was sampled from a man aged 25-45 years in good health and CMV-seropositive. DNA of the CDR3: TGTGCCAGCAGCGTAGCGGCAGGGGGGAGTGAAAAACTGTTTTTT. Amino acid sequence: CASSVAAGGSEKLFF. Using reference TRBV9 and TRBJ1-4 for the parts outside the CDR3, the full variable domain is DSGVTQTPKHLITATGQRVTLRCSPRSGDLSVYWYQQSLDQGLQFLIQYYNGEERAKGNILERFSAQQFPDLHSELNLSSLELGDSALYFCASSVAAGGSEKLFFGSGTQLSVL.